Sequencing of this T cell receptor (beta chain) was carried out in a study of T cell responses to AZD1222 COVID-19 vaccine. Study results and caveats: Vaccination with two AZD1222 doses was followed by a rise in Spike-specific TCR breadth and depth.

With regard to this clone: Its antigen is currently unknown.

Germline V lookup: CDR1 KGHSH, CDR2 LQKENI. The ends were cut back, 3 bases at V and 3 bases at J, with 12 bases in the middle. The CDR3 consists of 14 residues. Generated by immunoSEQ multiplex PCR, the TCRdb table keeps only in-frame clones and is missing some. This sample carries about 150,000 clones, nearly 95% of them seen once, and the ten largest clones take approximately 5%. The chain is built from TRBV18 and TRBJ2-7; D gene ambiguous. The source of this sequence is an adult in good health. Source: peripheral blood, taken on day 0 of AZD1222 vaccination. CDR3 bases: TGTGCCAGCTCACCCCCGGACGGAATCTACGAGCAGTACTTC. It codes for CASSPPDGIYEQYF.